Given below is one TCR beta chain in context. The CDR3 totals 14 residues. This specimen comes from a study of OX40 agonist ivuxolimab in advanced cancers. Sequencing was performed with immunoSEQ multiplex PCR; in TCRdb, only in-frame clones are kept and a portion is missing. The table includes tens of thousands of clones, about nine tenths detected once. V usage is TRBV21-1 and J usage is TRBJ1-1. TRBV21-1 is marked as a pseudogene. The input for sequencing was CD4+ or CD8+ T cells sorted from blood, taken in a trial of the OX40 agonist ivuxolimab. This receptor was obtained from an adult with an advanced solid tumor such as melanoma, head and neck, liver or kidney cancer. The CDR3 DNA reads TGTGCCAGCAGCAAAGGCGGGGGGAACACTGAAGCTTTCTTT. Amino acid sequence: CASSKGGGNTEAFF.